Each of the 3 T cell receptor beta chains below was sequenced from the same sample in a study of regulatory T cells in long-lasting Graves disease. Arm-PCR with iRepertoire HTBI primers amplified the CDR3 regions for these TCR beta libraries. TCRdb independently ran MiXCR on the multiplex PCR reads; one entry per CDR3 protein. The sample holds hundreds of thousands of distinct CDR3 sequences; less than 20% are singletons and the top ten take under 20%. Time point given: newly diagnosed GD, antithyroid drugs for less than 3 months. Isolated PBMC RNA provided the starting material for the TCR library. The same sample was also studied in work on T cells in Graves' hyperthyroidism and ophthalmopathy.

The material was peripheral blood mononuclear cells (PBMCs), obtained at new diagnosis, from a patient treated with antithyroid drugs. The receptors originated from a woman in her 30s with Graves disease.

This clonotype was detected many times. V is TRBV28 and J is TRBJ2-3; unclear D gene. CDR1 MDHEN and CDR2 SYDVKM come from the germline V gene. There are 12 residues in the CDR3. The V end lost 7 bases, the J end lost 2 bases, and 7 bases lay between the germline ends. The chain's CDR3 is CASNVATDTQYF. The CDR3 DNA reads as TGTGCCAGCAATGTGGCCACAGATACGCAGTATTTT.

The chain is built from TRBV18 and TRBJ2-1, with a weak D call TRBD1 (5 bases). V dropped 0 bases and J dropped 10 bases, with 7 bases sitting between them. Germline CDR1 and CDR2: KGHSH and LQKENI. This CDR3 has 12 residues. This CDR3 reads CASSPPWTEQFF. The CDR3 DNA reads TGTGCCAGCTCACCACCGTGGACAGAGCAGTTCTTC.

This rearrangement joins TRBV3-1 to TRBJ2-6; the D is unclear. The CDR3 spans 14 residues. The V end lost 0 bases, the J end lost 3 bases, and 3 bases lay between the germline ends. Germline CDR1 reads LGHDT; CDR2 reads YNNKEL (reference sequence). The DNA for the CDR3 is TGTGCCAGCAGCCAAGACGGTGGGGCCAACGTCCTGACTTTC. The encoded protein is CASSQDGGANVLTF.